Listed below are T cell receptor beta chains from one sample, sequenced in a study of blood T cell repertoires in COVID-19. The table came from immunoSEQ multiplex PCR; TCRdb's copy has only in-frame clones and leaves some out. The repertoire holds a few hundred thousand clones, 65% to 85% seen once, with 5.5% to 7.5% in the top ten. Sequencing was done on a sample of PBMCs or T cells enriched from blood (not recorded which). The receptors come from a woman in her thirties or forties who had recovered from COVID-19. Both conserved end residues are part of each CDR3. Each record gives: J gene, D gene, clone size, V gene, CDR3 DNA, CDR3 protein. The D gene is left open where the match is weak. Clone size is given for some rows only: seen once, a few or many times, or a class if the clone is expanded.

>TRBJ2-7|NA|few|TRBV28
TGTGCCAGCAGTTTTCAGGGCCGGTCCTACGAGCAGTACTTC
CASSFQGRSYEQYF
>TRBJ1-5|NA|NA|TRBV19
TGTGCCAGTAGTATAGCCCCGTGGCCCCAGCATTTT
CASSIAPWPQHF
>TRBJ1-3|TRBD1|NA|TRBV28
TGTGCCAGCAGTTTACCGGGACAGGGCAAGGCAGGAAACACCATATATTTT
CASSLPGQGKAGNTIYF
>TRBJ1-5|NA|NA|TRBV6-2/TRBV6-3
TGTGCCAGCAGTTCCAAGTCCCCTGCGGAGCCCCAGCATTTT
CASSSKSPAEPQHF
>TRBJ2-2|TRBD2|once|TRBV2
TGTGCCAGCAGACTTCGAATAGCGGGAGGCCCCAACACCGGGGAGCTGTTTTTT
CASRLRIAGGPNTGELFF
>TRBJ2-5|NA|once|TRBV10-1
TGCGCCAGCAGCCCGAACCTACAAGAGACCCAGTACTTC
CASSPNLQETQYF
>TRBJ2-3|NA|once|TRBV3-1/TRBV3-2
TGTGCCAGCAGCCAGGGGACTCTCGATACGCAGTATTTT
CASSQGTLDTQYF
>TRBJ1-1|NA|NA|TRBV2
TGTGCCAGCAGTGATCTGGGGCGGACGAACACTGAAGCTTTCTTT
CASSDLGRTNTEAFF
>TRBJ1-1|NA|NA|TRBV5-1
TGCGCCAGCAGCTTGCGGTCTGCCACTGAAGCTTTCTTT
CASSLRSATEAFF
>TRBJ1-1|NA|NA|TRBV18
TGTGCCAGCTCACCCATGGGGGGGGTAAACACTGAAGCTTTCTTT
CASSPMGGVNTEAFF
>TRBJ2-1|NA|NA|TRBV28
TGTGCCAGCAGTGAGAGCGGGTATTACTCCTACAATGAACAGTTCTTC
CASSESGYYSYNEQFF
>TRBJ2-1|NA|NA|TRBV28
TGTGCCAGCAGTGCTGGACTACGCGGTGAGCAGTTCTTC
CASSAGLRGEQFF
>TRBJ1-1|NA|NA|TRBV7-6
TGTGCCAGCAGCTTAGCGGGGGAGGGGCTGGGTGAAGCTTTCTTT
CASSLAGEGLGEAFF
>TRBJ1-3|NA|NA|TRBV3-1/TRBV3-2
TGTGCCAGCAACCCTTCCCGGGGTAGTGCTGGAAACACCATATATTTT
CASNPSRGSAGNTIYF
>TRBJ2-6|TRBD1|NA|TRBV11-2
TGTGCCAGCAGCTGGGGATGGGCAGGGGGAAGTGGGGCCAACGTCCTGACTTTC
CASSWGWAGGSGANVLTF
>TRBJ1-3|NA|NA|TRBV6-6
TGTGCCAGCGTCCGGAGGGCTAACTCTGGAAACACCATATATTTT
CASVRRANSGNTIYF
>TRBJ1-5|NA|NA|TRBV19
TGTGCCAGTACCTACGGTGAGGGTCGAAGCAATCAGCCCCAGCATTTT
CASTYGEGRSNQPQHF
>TRBJ2-1|TRBD2|NA|TRBV2
TGTGCCAGCAAGTTGGGACTAGCGGAGTGGAATGAGCAGTTCTTC
CASKLGLAEWNEQFF
>TRBJ1-2|NA|once|TRBV3-1/TRBV3-2
TGTGCCAGCAGCCAAGCCGGGACTAAGGCGTATGGCTACACCTTC
CASSQAGTKAYGYTF
>TRBJ2-1|NA|NA|TRBV27
TGTGCCAGCAGTTTACTAGGGGCAGATGAGCAGTTCTTC
CASSLLGADEQFF
>TRBJ2-3|TRBD2|NA|TRBV4-3
TGCGCCAGCAGCCAGCTAGCGGGTTCGGGGGGTGGTACGCAGTATTTT
CASSQLAGSGGGTQYF
>TRBJ1-3|NA|few|TRBV5-1
TGCGCCAGCAGCCTGGAACGGAGCTCTGGAAACACCATATATTTT
CASSLERSSGNTIYF
>TRBJ1-1|NA|NA|TRBV7-2
TGTGCCAGCAGCTCGGACTACAACGAAGCTTTCTTT
CASSSDYNEAFF
>TRBJ2-5|NA|NA|TRBV5-5
TGTGCCAGCAGCGTGGGGGCAGTACAAGAGACCCAGTACTTC
CASSVGAVQETQYF
>TRBJ2-5|NA|NA|TRBV2
TGTGCCAGCAGTGTTCAGGGTGAAGAGACCCAGTACTTC
CASSVQGEETQYF
>TRBJ1-1|NA|NA|TRBV19
TGTGCCAGTAGTATTCTTGGCAGGGAGAACACTGAAGCTTTCTTT
CASSILGRENTEAFF
>TRBJ1-2|TRBD1|few|TRBV4-3
TGCGCCAGCAGCCCCACGGGACAGGGAATTGATGGCTACACCTTC
CASSPTGQGIDGYTF
>TRBJ2-7|NA|NA|TRBV27
TGTGCCAGCAGTCTCCGGGAACAGGGTCCTCCCTACGAGCAGTACTTC
CASSLREQGPPYEQYF
>TRBJ2-3|NA|NA|TRBV7-2
TGTGCCAGCAGCTTTGCTAGCGCCACAGATACGCAGTATTTT
CASSFASATDTQYF
>TRBJ2-3|NA|NA|TRBV11-3
TGTGCCAGCGCCAGGGGTGGCGGGAGTAGAAACACAGATACGCAGTATTTT
CASARGGGSRNTDTQYF
>TRBJ2-2|NA|NA|TRBV7-3
TGTGCCAGCAGCCCCCAAGGGGGAGGGCCAGTCGGGGAGCTGTTTTTT
CASSPQGGGPVGELFF
>TRBJ2-5|TRBD1|NA|TRBV2
TGTGCCAGCAGTGGGGACAGACCCGCCCTACAAGAGACCCAGTACTTC
CASSGDRPALQETQYF
>TRBJ2-3|NA|NA|TRBV7-2
TGTGCCAGCAGCTTGGGGGTAGTAGGGGGAGATACGCAGTATTTT
CASSLGVVGGDTQYF
>TRBJ2-1|NA|few|TRBV5-6
TGTGCCAGCAATCCAGGTACACGACAATCCTACAATGAGCAGTTCTTC
CASNPGTRQSYNEQFF
>TRBJ1-5|TRBD1|NA|TRBV3-1/TRBV3-2
TGTGCCAGCAGTCGTAATCCCGGGACAGGGGGCCAGCCCCAGCATTTT
CASSRNPGTGGQPQHF
>TRBJ2-4|TRBD1|NA|TRBV7-9
TGTGCCAGCAGCTTATGGGACAGGGGGCGGAGGGCCAAAAACATTCAGTACTTC
CASSLWDRGRRAKNIQYF